The 20 T cell receptor beta chains reported below all come from one sample, sequenced in a study of shared clonotypes between healthy human individuals. In the naive CD8 group, cells lacked CD45RO and were positively selected for CCR7, so terminally differentiated effector memory CD45RA+ cells were left out. Profiling relied on immunoSEQ multiplex PCR, and the TCRdb table lists in-frame clones only, not all of them. The data hold about 2 million clones, with roughly 94% observed a single time. Sample: naive CD8+ T cells sorted from blood. The receptors shown here come from a man younger than 35 in good health.

The rearrangement joins TRBV30 to TRBJ2-6; the match to TRBD1 covers 7 bases. J lost 2 bases, V lost 5 bases, and 3 bases had no gene match. Looked up from germline, CDR1 is GTSNPN and CDR2 is SVGIG (reference sequence). CDR3 length: 14 amino acids. DNA of the CDR3: TGTGCCTGGGCCACAGGGGCTGGGGCCAACGTCCTGACTTTC. It yields the protein CAWATGAGANVLTF. Together with reference TRBV30 and TRBJ2-6, the CDR3 gives the full variable domain: SQTIHQWPATLVQPVGSPLSLECTVEGTSNPNLYWYRQAAGRGLQLLFYSVGIGQISSEVPQNLSASRPQDRQFILSSKKLLLSDSGFYLCAWATGAGANVLTFGAGSRLTVL.

The chain links TRBV9 to TRBJ2-4; no definite D call. This CDR3 region has 13 residues. In germline, CDR1 is SGDLS, CDR2 YYNGEE. V gave up 1 base and J gave up 8 bases, with 10 bases separating them. The CDR3 DNA is TGTGCCAGCAGCGTAAATCTAGACCACATTCAGTACTTC. Amino acid sequence: CASSVNLDHIQYF.

The chain couples TRBV6-5 to TRBJ1-5, with TRBD1 as a possible D gene (5 bases). Germline assignment: CDR1 MNHEY and CDR2 SVGAGI. Trimming removed 6 bases at V and 4 bases at J, with 16 bases between. The CDR3 loop spans 15 amino acids. The CDR3 nucleotides are TGTGCCAGCAGAAACGGGGACGTCCCGAATCAGCCCCAGCATTTT. Translating gives CASRNGDVPNQPQHF.

CDR3 DNA sequence: TGCGCCAGCAGCCAAGTCGGGAGCCTCTACAATGAGCAGTTCTTC. Protein product: CASSQVGSLYNEQFF. V usage is TRBV4-3 and J usage is TRBJ2-1, with D tentatively TRBD2 (6 bases). CDR1 and CDR2 (germline): LGHNA, YSLEER. V lost 1 base, J lost 3 bases, and 10 bases lay in between. The CDR3 spans 15 residues.

This clone was seen a single time. The chain recombines TRBV7-6 with TRBJ2-5; the D call may be TRBD1 or TRBD2 (6 bases each). The V and J ends lost 0 bases and 7 bases respectively, with 24 bases between them. Germline V gives CDR1 SGHVS, CDR2 FNYEAQ. CDR3 length: 18 residues. CDR3 sequence (DNA): TGTGCCAGCAGCTTAGCTGCCTCCCCTCCCGGGGGCCTCGGGACCCAGTACTTC. Its translation is CASSLAASPPGGLGTQYF.

The chain uses TRBV13 and TRBJ1-2; no firm D call. V lost 1 base and J lost 2, with 8 bases in between. The CDR3 has 14 residues. The germline V gene encodes CDR1 PRHDT and CDR2 FYEKMQ (reference sequence). CDR3 nucleotides: TGTGCCAGCAGCTTAGCGTCGCGGAACTATGGCTACACCTTC. Its protein is CASSLASRNYGYTF.

The chain recombines TRBV5-1 with TRBJ1-2; a weak D match, TRBD1 (5 bases). CDR3 length equals 15 residues. Germline V gene data show CDR1 as SGHRS and CDR2 as YFSETQ. V lost 4 bases, J lost 5 bases, and 18 bases lay in between. Here the CDR3 reads CASSPDTQLLYGYTF. DNA of the CDR3: TGCGCCAGCAGCCCGGACACCCAACTCCTTTATGGCTACACCTTC.

This clone has a handful of counts. This chain links TRBV9 with TRBJ1-4; 8 bases align to TRBD1. V trimming: 3 bases; J trimming: 6 bases; junction bases outside the gene matches: 7. The CDR3 consists of 15 residues. In germline, CDR1 is SGDLS, CDR2 YYNGEE. The CDR3 region has the DNA TGTGCCAGCAGCGCAAGCGGACAGGGTTATGAAAAACTGTTTTTT. Translated, it gives CASSASGQGYEKLFF. Supplemented by reference TRBV9 and TRBJ1-4, the full variable domain reads DSGVTQTPKHLITATGQRVTLRCSPRSGDLSVYWYQQSLDQGLQFLIQYYNGEERAKGNILERFSAQQFPDLHSELNLSSLELGDSALYFCASSASGQGYEKLFFGSGTQLSVL.

This clone was seen just once. This rearrangement joins TRBV5-6 to TRBJ1-4; D gene unclear. Trimming took 4 bases from V and 8 from J, leaving 18 bases between them. Germline V lookup: CDR1 SGHDT, CDR2 YYEEEE. The length of the CDR3 is 15 residues. The CDR3 DNA reads as TGTGCCAGCAGCGCCACTACCGGGGTAGTAGAAAAACTGTTTTTT. It translates to CASSATTGVVEKLFF. The whole variable domain, remainder taken from reference TRBV5-6 and TRBJ1-4, is DAGVTQSPTHLIKTRGQQVTLRCSPKSGHDTVSWYQQALGQGPQFIFQYYEEEERQRGNFPDRFSGHQFPNYSSELNVNALLLGDSALYLCASSATTGVVEKLFFGSGTQLSVL.

This clone is a singleton in its sample. The J gene is TRBJ2-7, the V gene TRBV15; TRBD1 might be the D (5 bases). Looked up from germline, CDR1 is LNHNV and CDR2 is YYDKDF (reference sequence). CDR3 length: 14 amino acids. Trimming took off 5 bases at V and 6 bases at J, with 17 bases between the two ends. The CDR3 loop is CATSARVGAGEQYF. In DNA form, the CDR3 reads TGTGCCACCAGCGCCAGGGTTGGGGCAGGCGAGCAGTACTTC.

With respect to this clone: Other DNA variants within this sample encode the same CDR3. The genes are TRBV7-2 and TRBJ1-2; D uncertain. The germline gives CDR1 SGHTA, CDR2 FQGNSA. The germline V and J ends were trimmed by 1 base and 1 base, with 4 bases remaining between them. The CDR3 sequence is 13 residues long. The CDR3 region is CASSLGDNYGYTF. CDR3 coding DNA: TGTGCCAGCAGCTTAGGAGATAACTATGGCTACACCTTC.

The V call is TRBV25-1, the J call TRBJ1-2; D is possibly TRBD1 (5 bases). The CDR3 is made up of 15 amino acids. Germline CDR1 and CDR2: MGHDK and SYGVNS. The germline V and J ends were trimmed by 2 bases and 4 bases, with 14 bases remaining between them. The CDR3 loop is CASSEQGGAGYGYTF. The CDR3 bases are TGTGCCAGCAGTGAACAAGGAGGGGCCGGCTATGGCTACACCTTC.

The chain links TRBV6-1 to TRBJ2-1, with a weak D call TRBD2 (5 bases). Deletions cut 5 bases from V and 0 bases from J, with 11 bases between. The CDR3 has 15 amino acids. Germline assignment: CDR1 MNHNS and CDR2 SASEGT. CDR3 nucleotide sequence: TGTGCCAGCAGTATAAGACGGGGCTCCTACAATGAGCAGTTCTTC. This sequence encodes CASSIRRGSYNEQFF.

This clone was counted a single time. V gene TRBV4-1 combines with J gene TRBJ1-1, with D unclear. The V end was cut by 0 bases, the J end by 7 bases, with 15 bases between. CDR3 length equals 15 residues. The germline V gene has CDR1 MGHRA and CDR2 YSYEKL. CDR3 protein: CASSQDPFAENEAFF. The CDR3 DNA reads as TGCGCCAGCAGCCAAGATCCGTTTGCTGAAAATGAAGCTTTCTTT.

V and J are TRBV5-6 and TRBJ2-5; maybe TRBD2 (6 bases). V lost 6 bases and J lost 1, with 10 bases in between. The length of the CDR3 is 13 residues. Germline V gives CDR1 SGHDT, CDR2 YYEEEE. CDR3 loop: CASTMGGQETQYF. The CDR3 DNA sequence: TGTGCCAGCACCATGGGGGGCCAAGAGACCCAGTACTTC.

The chain joins TRBV19 to TRBJ2-1, with TRBD2 matching over 7 bases. Germline CDR1 is LNHDA and CDR2 is SQIVND (reference sequence). The CDR3 has 14 amino acids. With 1 base clipped from V and 8 bases from J, the junction kept 5 bases outside the gene matches. This CDR3 reads CASSIAAGRDEQFF. In nucleotides, the CDR3 is TGTGCCAGTAGTATAGCGGCAGGGAGGGATGAGCAGTTCTTC.

The V call is TRBV27, the J call TRBJ2-3, with D perhaps assigned TRBD1 or TRBD2 (5 bases each). Germline CDR1 reads MNHEY; CDR2 reads SMNVEV (reference sequence). The CDR3 sequence is 19 residues long. V lost 0 bases and J 3 bases, leaving 22 bases between the germline ends. The CDR3 nucleotides read TGTGCCAGCAGTTTATCGTGGGGAGAAGACAGTGAGGTTACAGATACGCAGTATTTT. Encoded protein: CASSLSWGEDSEVTDTQYF.

About this clone: Additional DNA sequences in this sample encode the identical CDR3. This chain connects TRBV27 to TRBJ2-7; D ambiguous. Germline-derived CDR1 and CDR2 are MNHEY and SMNVEV (reference sequence). The CDR3 totals 14 residues. Trimming removed 3 bases at V and 1 base at J, with 10 bases between. Here the CDR3 reads CASSLLARSYEQYF. CDR3 bases: TGTGCCAGCAGTTTGTTAGCTAGGTCCTACGAGCAGTACTTC.

J is TRBJ1-5 and V is TRBV23-1; D unclear. TRBV23-1 counts as an open reading frame of uncertain function. The germline V and J ends were trimmed by 4 bases and 9 bases, with 13 bases remaining between them. The CDR3 is made up of 13 amino acids. This chain's CDR3 is CASSPTGSSPQHF. CDR3 coding DNA: TGCGCCAGCAGTCCCACCGGATCGTCGCCCCAGCATTTT.

This clone was picked up a small number of times. CDR3 sequence reads: CAWSVGYEAFF. The DNA for the CDR3 is TGTGCCTGGAGTGTTGGATATGAAGCTTTCTTT. The chain couples TRBV30 to TRBJ1-1; D not resolved. The CDR3 has 11 residues. V lost 0 bases to trimming and J lost 7 bases, with 6 bases between them. Per germline, CDR1 GTSNPN and CDR2 SVGIG (reference sequence).